One sample yielded the 22 T cell receptor beta chains listed below, sequenced in a study of Tregs in tolerant kidney transplant recipients. This table comes from immunoSEQ multiplex PCR, and its TCRdb copy is limited to in-frame clones, with some not included. Among about 90,000 clones listed, 80% to 95% were seen once. Related graft donors supplied nonmyeloablative bone marrow transplants, and mixed chimerism was transient. This specimen consisted of CD4+ T cells from blood (PBMCs), obtained 12 months after the transplant. The receptors originated from a human patient who received a combined kidney and bone marrow transplant. The graft donor may be the source of some T cells.

The V and J genes are TRBV18 and TRBJ2-3, with a weak D call TRBD1 (6 bases). V was shortened by 1 base and J by 9 bases, with 14 bases between the two germline ends. Germline V gene lookup returns CDR1 KGHSH and CDR2 LQKENI. This CDR3 has 14 amino acids. CDR3 in amino acids: CASSPRGLRGTQYF. Written as DNA, the CDR3 is TGTGCCAGCTCACCACGTGGGCTCAGGGGCACGCAGTATTTT.

The chain combines TRBV27 with TRBJ2-1; 9 bases map to TRBD2. Losses at the gene ends were 6 bases for V and 1 base for J; bases not matched to a gene: 4. The CDR3 extends over 15 amino acids. CDR1 MNHEY and CDR2 SMNVEV come from the germline V gene (reference sequence). The CDR3 nucleotides read TGTGCCAGCAGAATGGCGGGGGGGTCCTACAATGAGCAGTTCTTC. Its protein is CASRMAGGSYNEQFF.

The chain carries TRBV15 and TRBJ1-1; D uncertain. Germline CDR1 and CDR2: LNHNV and YYDKDF (reference sequence). Between the trimmed V and J ends, which lost 2 bases and 5 bases, there was a span of 9 bases. The CDR3 runs to 13 residues. In DNA form, the CDR3 reads TGTGCCACCAGCAGATTGGGAGGAACTGAAGCTTTCTTT. The encoded protein is CATSRLGGTEAFF.

This chain connects TRBV11-2 to TRBJ2-7; D gene unclear. The V gene's germline CDR1 is SGHAT and CDR2 FQNNGV. The CDR3 contains 12 residues. Trimming left V 0 bases short and J 4 bases short, with 4 bases between. For the CDR3, the DNA is TGTGCCAGCAGCTTAGATCCATACGAGCAGTACTTC. Translating gives CASSLDPYEQYF.

The J gene is TRBJ1-2, the V gene TRBV29-1, with D unresolved. The germline CDR1 and CDR2 sequences are SQVTM and ANQGSEA. Trimming cost V 7 bases and J 8 bases, with 11 bases left between them. The CDR3 runs 10 residues. In DNA form, the CDR3 reads TGCAGCGCCCAGGAGGCCGGCTACACCTTC. Translation gives CSAQEAGYTF.

This clone was detected once. The CDR3 loop is CASSYSGLQETQYF. The CDR3 bases are TGTGCCAGCAGTTATAGCGGGCTCCAAGAGACCCAGTACTTC. The chain joins TRBV6-5 to TRBJ2-5; TRBD2 matches 7 bases. Looked up from germline, CDR1 is MNHEY and CDR2 is SVGAGI. CDR3 length: 14 residues. The V segment lost 3 bases and the J segment 1 base; nucleotides outside the gene matches: 2.

The CDR3 nucleotides read TGTGCCAGCAGCTTAGCGCGGACAGGGGGTTGGTACGAGCAGTACTTC. Translating it yields CASSLARTGGWYEQYF. The V call is TRBV7-9, the J call TRBJ2-7; 10 bases are shared with TRBD1. V shed 0 bases and J 4 bases; nucleotides not matched to a gene: 6. This CDR3 is 16 amino acids long. The germline CDR1 and CDR2 sequences are SEHNR and FQNEAQ (reference sequence). The entire variable domain, with the rest obtained from reference TRBV7-9 and TRBJ2-7, is as follows: DTGVSQNPRHKITKRGQNVTFRCDPISEHNRLYWYRQTLGQGPEFLTYFQNEAQLEKSRLLSDRFSAERPKGSFSTLEIQRTEQGDSAMYLCASSLARTGGWYEQYFGPGTRLTVT.

The rearrangement uses TRBV14 and TRBJ2-3; 9 nucleotides align to TRBD2. The V gene's germline CDR1 is SGHDN and CDR2 FVKESK. The CDR3 has 15 amino acids. V trimming: 3 bases; J trimming: 4 bases; junction bases outside the gene matches: 5. CDR3 in DNA: TGTGCCAGCAGCCAGATTAGCGGGAGACCAGATACGCAGTATTTT. It encodes CASSQISGRPDTQYF.

V gene TRBV6-1 combines with J gene TRBJ2-5; D is ambiguous. V lost 0 bases to trimming and J lost 5 bases, with 13 bases between them. CDR1 is MNHNS, CDR2 SASEGT, per germline. The CDR3 is made up of 15 amino acids. The CDR3 reads CASSEAAGNWETQYF. The CDR3 DNA follows: TGTGCCAGCAGTGAAGCTGCAGGCAACTGGGAGACCCAGTACTTC.

The J gene is TRBJ1-5, the V gene TRBV19; possible D gene TRBD1, 6 bases. CDR1 and CDR2 (germline): LNHDA, SQIVND (reference sequence). The CDR3 contains 13 residues. V lost 5 bases and J lost 6, with 11 bases in between. Here the CDR3 reads CASSPRQAQPQHF. DNA of the CDR3: TGTGCCAGTAGTCCTCGACAGGCTCAGCCCCAGCATTTT.

J is TRBJ2-7 and V is TRBV6-4; possibly TRBD2 for D (6 bases). CDR1 MRHNA and CDR2 SNTAGT come from the germline V gene. V lost 3 bases and J 6 bases, leaving 15 bases between the germline ends. The CDR3 is 14 residues long. CDR3 residues: CASSEQPYGGEQYF. Written as DNA, the CDR3 is TGTGCCAGCAGTGAACAACCCTACGGGGGCGAGCAGTACTTC.

This sequence joins TRBV5-4 and TRBJ1-4; D possibly corresponds to TRBD1 (6 bases). The length of the CDR3 is 15 residues. Germline-derived CDR1 and CDR2 are SGHNT and YYREEE (reference sequence). V was trimmed by 1 base and J by 8 bases, leaving 15 bases between them. CDR3 bases: TGTGCCAGCAGCTTGAATCCAGGGGAGGGGGAAAAACTGTTTTTT. Amino acid sequence: CASSLNPGEGEKLFF.

The CDR3 coding sequence is TGCGCCAGCAGCCAACACCGGGGGACAGGGTCCGACGAGCAGTACTTC. Protein sequence: CASSQHRGTGSDEQYF. J is TRBJ2-7 and V is TRBV4-1; 9 bases line up with TRBD1. The CDR3 has 16 residues. Germline values: CDR1 MGHRA, CDR2 YSYEKL. The trim removed 2 bases at V and 5 bases at J, leaving 10 bases unmatched.

The chain combines TRBV10-3 with TRBJ2-1, with TRBD2 matching over 11 bases. The J segment lost 5 bases and the V segment lost 6 bases, leaving 9 bases of the junction unmatched. Germline V gene lookup returns CDR1 ENHRY and CDR2 SYGVKD. There are 16 residues in the CDR3. The CDR3 region has the DNA TGTGCCATCAGGTTTAGCGGGGGGGCATTTAACAATGAGCAGTTCTTC. This gives the protein CAIRFSGGAFNNEQFF.

This clone occurred once. The V and J genes are TRBV4-1 and TRBJ2-7; TRBD1 might be the D (6 bases). V gave up 2 bases and J gave up 2 bases, with 16 bases separating them. The CDR3 is made up of 16 amino acids. Germline CDR1 is MGHRA and CDR2 is YSYEKL. The DNA of the CDR3 is TGCGCCAGCAGCCAAACATCAGGACAGAGTCCCTACGAGCAGTACTTC. It is translated as CASSQTSGQSPYEQYF.

The chain joins TRBV19 to TRBJ1-1; D is unresolved. V dropped 1 base and J dropped 4 bases, with 10 bases sitting between them. This CDR3 is built from 14 residues. Germline V lookup: CDR1 LNHDA, CDR2 SQIVND (reference sequence). CDR3 region: CASSIGAAGTEAFF. DNA for the CDR3: TGTGCCAGTAGTATAGGTGCTGCGGGCACTGAAGCTTTCTTT.

The chain employs TRBV11-3 and TRBJ2-1, with 7 bases that match TRBD2. There are 17 residues in the CDR3. The germline V gene has CDR1 SGHNT and CDR2 YENEEA. With 4 bases clipped from V and 0 bases from J, the junction kept 9 bases outside the gene matches. The CDR3 bases are TGTGCCAGCAGCTACGGGTTTCTAGCGGACTCCTACAATGAGCAGTTCTTC. Its translation: CASSYGFLADSYNEQFF.

The chain employs TRBV5-4 and TRBJ2-1; 8 bases align to TRBD2. Germline CDR1 is SGHNT and CDR2 is YYREEE (reference sequence). The trim removed 5 bases at V and 0 bases at J, leaving 4 bases unmatched. The CDR3 consists of 15 residues. CDR3 sequence reads: CASRKGTSSYNEQFF. The CDR3 coding sequence is TGTGCCAGCAGAAAAGGGACTAGCTCCTACAATGAGCAGTTCTTC.

This clone was found once. The V and J genes are TRBV4-1 and TRBJ1-5, with unresolved D. V gave up 0 bases and J gave up 3 bases, with 15 bases separating them. Germline V gives CDR1 MGHRA, CDR2 YSYEKL. The CDR3 sequence is 17 residues long. CDR3 loop: CASSQDLAGWNNQPQHF. CDR3 sequence (DNA): TGCGCCAGCAGCCAAGACCTGGCAGGATGGAACAATCAGCCCCAGCATTTT.

This rearrangement joins TRBV7-2 to TRBJ2-5; D not certain. V gave up 3 bases and J gave up 3 bases, with 14 bases separating them. Germline CDR1 reads SGHTA; CDR2 reads FQGNSA. CDR3 length: 15 residues. The CDR3 nucleotides are TGTGCCAGCAGCTTGCGACCAGCGTCGGAAGAGACCCAGTACTTC. Translating gives CASSLRPASEETQYF.

In its sample, this clone was seen once. V and J are TRBV28 and TRBJ2-7, with TRBD1 matching over 9 bases. The germline CDR1 and CDR2 sequences are MDHEN and SYDVKM. The ends lost 4 bases at V and 9 bases at J; junction bases unmatched: 16. The CDR3 consists of 16 residues. CDR3: CASSSPGTGKVQGQYF. For the CDR3, the DNA is TGTGCCAGCAGTTCCCCTGGGACAGGGAAGGTACAGGGGCAGTACTTC.

The count of this clone is one. The genes are TRBV19 and TRBJ2-7; tentative D call: TRBD1 (5 bases). The CDR3 has 13 amino acids. Germline lookup yields CDR1 LNHDA and CDR2 SQIVND (reference sequence). The germline V and J ends were trimmed by 6 bases and 11 bases, with 20 bases remaining between them. The CDR3 spells CASSSTGTFVKYF. As DNA, the CDR3 is TGTGCCAGTAGCAGTACAGGAACCTTTGTGAAGTACTTC.